The rows below give T cell receptor beta chains drawn from one sample of a study of control samples from healthy donors and cancer patients. The repertoire was sequenced with immunoSEQ multiplex PCR; TCRdb's copy has only in-frame clones and lacks some. The table has approximately 13,000 clones, about 92% seen once. Sequencing input: PBMCs. These receptors all stem from a man aged 80 or over with lung cancer. The CDR3 runs from the conserved cysteine through the conserved F or W. The D gene is left open where the match is weak. Where a row states a size, it is once, few, many or the class of an expanded clone; other rows omit it.

clone size: .; J gene: TRBJ1-5; V gene: TRBV28; D gene: TRBD1; CDR3 protein: CASSSRGQGAFNQPQHF; CDR3 DNA: TGTGCCAGCAGCTCTCGAGGCCAGGGGGCGTTCAATCAGCCCCAGCATTTT
clone size: .; J gene: TRBJ1-4; V gene: TRBV18; D gene: TRBD1; CDR3 protein: CASSPGQTNEKLFF; CDR3 DNA: TGTGCCAGCTCACCGGGACAGACTAATGAAAAACTGTTTTTT
clone size: .; J gene: TRBJ2-7; V gene: TRBV5-6; D gene: .; CDR3 protein: CASSLVGGAHSSYEQYF; CDR3 DNA: TGTGCCAGCAGCTTGGTTGGCGGCGCCCATAGCTCCTACGAGCAGTACTTC
clone size: .; J gene: TRBJ1-2; V gene: TRBV7-9; D gene: .; CDR3 protein: CASSLIGDGYTF; CDR3 DNA: TGTGCCAGCAGCTTAATCGGGGATGGCTACACCTTC
clone size: once; J gene: TRBJ1-1; V gene: TRBV4-1; D gene: .; CDR3 protein: CASSQAVLGQMNTEAFF; CDR3 DNA: TGCGCCAGCAGCCAAGCCGTCCTGGGCCAAATGAACACTGAAGCTTTCTTT
clone size: .; J gene: TRBJ2-2; V gene: TRBV7-2; D gene: TRBD2; CDR3 protein: CASSRSPAGGGTGELFF; CDR3 DNA: TGTGCCAGCAGCCGCTCCCCAGCGGGGGGGGGAACCGGGGAGCTGTTTTTT
clone size: .; J gene: TRBJ2-1; V gene: TRBV24-1; D gene: .; CDR3 protein: CATSDLGTRGPYNEQFF; CDR3 DNA: TGTGCCACCAGTGATTTGGGGACGCGGGGGCCCTACAATGAGCAGTTCTTC
clone size: .; J gene: TRBJ1-1; V gene: TRBV14; D gene: TRBD1; CDR3 protein: CASSQKGQGGRTEAFF; CDR3 DNA: TGTGCCAGCAGCCAAAAGGGACAGGGGGGGCGCACTGAAGCTTTCTTT
clone size: few; J gene: TRBJ2-1; V gene: TRBV11-3; D gene: TRBD2; CDR3 protein: CASSWDRTSGAYNEQFF; CDR3 DNA: TGTGCCAGCAGCTGGGATCGGACTAGCGGGGCATACAATGAGCAGTTCTTC
clone size: .; J gene: TRBJ2-5; V gene: TRBV5-6; D gene: .; CDR3 protein: CASSSVGGEETQYF; CDR3 DNA: TGTGCCAGCAGCTCTGTTGGTGGGGAGGAGACCCAGTACTTC
clone size: .; J gene: TRBJ1-1; V gene: TRBV6-5; D gene: .; CDR3 protein: CASSDSGAPPEAFF; CDR3 DNA: TGTGCCAGCAGCGACAGCGGCGCTCCACCTGAAGCTTTCTTT
clone size: .; J gene: TRBJ1-1; V gene: TRBV7-9; D gene: TRBD1; CDR3 protein: CASSYGTADTEAFF; CDR3 DNA: TGTGCCAGCAGCTACGGGACAGCCGACACTGAAGCTTTCTTT
clone size: .; J gene: TRBJ2-7; V gene: TRBV12-3/TRBV12-4; D gene: TRBD1; CDR3 protein: CASSLQGYEQYF; CDR3 DNA: TGTGCCAGCAGCCTACAGGGGTACGAGCAGTACTTC
clone size: .; J gene: TRBJ2-2; V gene: TRBV3-1/TRBV3-2; D gene: .; CDR3 protein: CASSPTGTEGFLF; CDR3 DNA: TGTGCCAGCAGCCCAACCGGGACCGAGGGCTTCCTTTTT
clone size: .; J gene: TRBJ1-1; V gene: TRBV5-1; D gene: .; CDR3 protein: CASSDRPDTEAFF; CDR3 DNA: TGCGCCAGCAGCGACAGGCCGGACACTGAAGCTTTCTTT
clone size: .; J gene: TRBJ2-7; V gene: TRBV19; D gene: TRBD1; CDR3 protein: CASKESWGTGGFEQYF; CDR3 DNA: TGTGCCAGTAAGGAGAGTTGGGGGACAGGGGGATTCGAGCAGTACTTC
clone size: .; J gene: TRBJ2-3; V gene: TRBV2; D gene: TRBD1; CDR3 protein: CASGTGYTDTQYF; CDR3 DNA: TGTGCCAGCGGGACAGGCTACACAGATACGCAGTATTTT
clone size: once; J gene: TRBJ1-2; V gene: TRBV9; D gene: TRBD1; CDR3 protein: CASSPLPTGSTDGYTF; CDR3 DNA: TGTGCCAGCAGCCCACTGCCGACAGGGTCTACGGATGGCTACACCTTC
clone size: .; J gene: TRBJ2-6; V gene: TRBV3-1/TRBV3-2; D gene: .; CDR3 protein: CASSPRRTRTEHSGANVLTF; CDR3 DNA: TGTGCCAGCAGCCCCCGACGGACGCGAACGGAGCACTCTGGGGCCAACGTCCTGACTTTC
clone size: .; J gene: TRBJ1-4; V gene: TRBV18; D gene: .; CDR3 protein: CASSPQGGNEKLFF; CDR3 DNA: TGTGCCAGCTCACCACAGGGGGGGAATGAAAAACTGTTTTTT
clone size: .; J gene: TRBJ1-2; V gene: TRBV5-4; D gene: .; CDR3 protein: CASSRGVREGYGYTF; CDR3 DNA: TGTGCCAGCAGCCGGGGGGTCAGGGAGGGCTATGGCTACACCTTC
clone size: .; J gene: TRBJ2-3; V gene: TRBV10-2; D gene: TRBD2; CDR3 protein: CASSELAGGRDTQYF; CDR3 DNA: TGCGCCAGCAGTGAGTTAGCGGGGGGGAGAGATACGCAGTATTTT
clone size: .; J gene: TRBJ2-6; V gene: TRBV15; D gene: .; CDR3 protein: CATSRGTSAGANVLTF; CDR3 DNA: TGTGCCACCAGCAGAGGAACAAGTGCCGGGGCCAACGTCCTGACTTTC
clone size: .; J gene: TRBJ1-5; V gene: TRBV28; D gene: .; CDR3 protein: CASSLRGQWAFNQPQHF; CDR3 DNA: TGTGCCAGCAGTTTAAGAGGCCAGTGGGCGTTCAATCAGCCCCAGCATTTT
clone size: .; J gene: TRBJ1-2; V gene: TRBV2; D gene: .; CDR3 protein: CASSGMTPAYGYTF; CDR3 DNA: TGTGCCAGCAGTGGTATGACACCAGCCTATGGCTACACCTTC
clone size: .; J gene: TRBJ1-3; V gene: TRBV4-2; D gene: .; CDR3 protein: CASSQDVGFDSGNTIYF; CDR3 DNA: TGTGCCAGCAGCCAAGATGTGGGATTCGACTCTGGAAACACCATATATTTT
clone size: .; J gene: TRBJ1-5; V gene: TRBV2; D gene: .; CDR3 protein: CASRSARNQPQHF; CDR3 DNA: TGTGCCAGCCGTTCAGCTCGCAATCAGCCCCAGCATTTT
clone size: .; J gene: TRBJ2-2; V gene: TRBV7-2; D gene: TRBD2; CDR3 protein: CASSLYGGTTGTGELFF; CDR3 DNA: TGTGCCAGCAGCTTATATGGGGGGACTACCGGGACCGGGGAGCTGTTTTTT
clone size: .; J gene: TRBJ2-2; V gene: TRBV19; D gene: .; CDR3 protein: CASSIEGGELFF; CDR3 DNA: TGTGCCAGTAGTATAGAAGGCGGGGAGCTGTTTTTT
clone size: .; J gene: TRBJ1-1; V gene: TRBV5-6; D gene: TRBD1; CDR3 protein: CASSFGTGLGAEAFF; CDR3 DNA: TGTGCCAGCAGCTTCGGGACAGGCCTCGGGGCTGAAGCTTTCTTT
clone size: .; J gene: TRBJ1-2; V gene: TRBV14; D gene: .; CDR3 protein: CASSQQRGGYGYTF; CDR3 DNA: TGTGCCAGCAGCCAACAAAGGGGTGGCTATGGCTACACCTTC
clone size: .; J gene: TRBJ1-4; V gene: TRBV19; D gene: .; CDR3 protein: CASSRLAANPRGEKLFF; CDR3 DNA: TGTGCCAGTAGTAGGTTGGCAGCTAACCCCCGGGGAGAAAAACTGTTTTTT
clone size: .; J gene: TRBJ1-2; V gene: TRBV9; D gene: TRBD1; CDR3 protein: CASSVGGQLVGYTF; CDR3 DNA: TGTGCCAGCAGCGTAGGGGGACAGTTAGTCGGCTACACCTTC
clone size: .; J gene: TRBJ2-2; V gene: TRBV3-1/TRBV3-2; D gene: .; CDR3 protein: CASSQNEYGELFF; CDR3 DNA: TGTGCCAGCAGCCAAAACGAGTACGGGGAGCTGTTTTTT
clone size: few; J gene: TRBJ2-1; V gene: TRBV19; D gene: .; CDR3 protein: CASSIRSEQFF; CDR3 DNA: TGTGCCAGTAGTATAAGAAGTGAGCAGTTCTTC
clone size: .; J gene: TRBJ2-2; V gene: TRBV4-1; D gene: TRBD2; CDR3 protein: CASSQVPTGTSGSPKTGELFF; CDR3 DNA: TGCGCCAGCAGCCAAGTCCCCACCGGGACTAGCGGGAGTCCCAAAACCGGGGAGCTGTTTTTT
clone size: once; J gene: TRBJ1-2; V gene: TRBV28; D gene: .; CDR3 protein: CASSPRTTRAAAANYGYTF; CDR3 DNA: TGTGCCAGCAGTCCCCGAACCACCCGGGCGGCGGCCGCTAACTATGGCTACACCTTC
clone size: .; J gene: TRBJ2-3; V gene: TRBV5-1; D gene: TRBD2; CDR3 protein: CASSPGAASGGHGTDTQYF; CDR3 DNA: TGCGCCAGCTCCCCCGGGGCGGCTAGCGGGGGCCACGGCACAGATACGCAGTATTTT
clone size: once; J gene: TRBJ2-2; V gene: TRBV5-1; D gene: .; CDR3 protein: CASSSNRDTGELFF; CDR3 DNA: TGCGCCAGCAGCTCTAACAGGGACACCGGGGAGCTGTTTTTT
clone size: .; J gene: TRBJ2-3; V gene: TRBV18; D gene: .; CDR3 protein: CASSSGTNTDTQYF; CDR3 DNA: TGTGCCAGCTCTTCGGGGACAAACACAGATACGCAGTATTTT
clone size: .; J gene: TRBJ2-5; V gene: TRBV11-1; D gene: .; CDR3 protein: CASSSLGTRQFETQYF; CDR3 DNA: TGTGCCAGCAGCTCACTCGGGACGCGCCAATTTGAGACCCAGTACTTC
clone size: .; J gene: TRBJ1-1; V gene: TRBV12-3/TRBV12-4; D gene: .; CDR3 protein: CASSLTGHTEAFF; CDR3 DNA: TGTGCCAGCAGTTTAACAGGACACACTGAAGCTTTCTTT
clone size: .; J gene: TRBJ2-1; V gene: TRBV11-2; D gene: .; CDR3 protein: CASSLERGGGNEQFF; CDR3 DNA: TGTGCCAGCAGCTTAGAGAGGGGTGGGGGCAATGAGCAGTTCTTC
clone size: .; J gene: TRBJ1-4; V gene: TRBV19; D gene: .; CDR3 protein: CASRDTPSRTNEKLFF; CDR3 DNA: TGTGCCAGCCGGGACACCCCCTCGAGGACTAATGAAAAACTGTTTTTT
clone size: .; J gene: TRBJ2-1; V gene: TRBV4-1; D gene: .; CDR3 protein: CASSQGGSARVGNEQFF; CDR3 DNA: TGCGCCAGCAGCCAAGGTGGGTCAGCTAGGGTTGGAAATGAGCAGTTCTTC
clone size: .; J gene: TRBJ1-1; V gene: TRBV6-6; D gene: TRBD1; CDR3 protein: CASRTGTGGLTEAFF; CDR3 DNA: TGTGCCAGCAGAACCGGGACAGGGGGCCTCACTGAAGCTTTCTTT
clone size: .; J gene: TRBJ2-7; V gene: TRBV5-1; D gene: TRBD1; CDR3 protein: CASSHLDGTGVYEQYF; CDR3 DNA: TGCGCCAGCAGCCATCTAGACGGGACAGGGGTATACGAGCAGTACTTC
clone size: .; J gene: TRBJ2-7; V gene: TRBV19; D gene: .; CDR3 protein: CASSIRGSRDEQYF; CDR3 DNA: TGTGCCAGTAGTATACGAGGCTCGAGGGACGAGCAGTACTTC
clone size: .; J gene: TRBJ1-2; V gene: TRBV9; D gene: .; CDR3 protein: CASSVNQGEGYTF; CDR3 DNA: TGTGCCAGCAGCGTAAACCAGGGTGAAGGCTACACCTTC
clone size: .; J gene: TRBJ1-1; V gene: TRBV6-1; D gene: .; CDR3 protein: CASSEVRPVYTEAFF; CDR3 DNA: TGTGCCAGCAGTGAAGTACGTCCGGTATACACTGAAGCTTTCTTT
clone size: .; J gene: TRBJ1-5; V gene: TRBV19; D gene: .; CDR3 protein: CASSINVGNQPQHF; CDR3 DNA: TGTGCCAGTAGTATAAACGTGGGCAATCAGCCCCAGCATTTT
clone size: .; J gene: TRBJ1-4; V gene: TRBV4-3; D gene: .; CDR3 protein: CASSHRDKSEKLFF; CDR3 DNA: TGCGCCAGCAGCCACCGGGATAAGAGTGAAAAACTGTTTTTT